The sequence of this T cell receptor beta chain was determined in a study of vaccination and CD4 T cells after COVID-19. Cultured CD4+ T-cell DNA underwent Oncomine TCR Beta short-read sequencing. TCRdb reprocessed the PCR reads with MiXCR, giving one entry per CDR3 protein. Of about 17,000 distinct CDR3 sequences listed, 60% to 65% are singletons. Turning to this clonotype: Antigen unknown.

Regarding treatment: approximately 9-day PBMC culture with coronavirus spike peptide pools or control peptides (ViraFEST assay). Sequences were obtained from CD4+ T cells from blood, cultured in vitro. The receptor was derived from a human donor who had recovered from COVID-19.

The CDR3 region is CATSQGGPDTEAFF. The CDR3 coding sequence is TGTGCCACCTCCCAGGGGGGGCCGGACACTGAAGCTTTCTTT. V usage is TRBV15 and J usage is TRBJ1-1; 7 bases are shared with TRBD1. Looked up from germline, CDR1 is LNHNV and CDR2 is YYDKDF (reference sequence). This CDR3 is 14 amino acids long. With 8 bases clipped from V and 3 bases from J, the junction kept 9 bases outside the gene matches.